What follows are 18 T cell receptor beta chains derived from one specimen sequenced in a study of early T cells in non-severe SARS-CoV-2 infection. TCRdb recomputed calls from the 5' RACE reads with MiXCR, one row per CDR3 protein. The table has 55,000 to 70,000 distinct CDR3 sequences, over 9% seen once; the top ten hold about 1.7%. The sample comprised whole blood. The source of these receptors is an adult who was a healthcare worker with PCR-confirmed SARS-CoV-2 infection or an uninfected control (not recorded which).

The chain uses TRBV20-1 and TRBJ2-3, with D perhaps TRBD2 (5 bases). Trimming pared 4 bases from V and 2 bases from J, leaving 22 bases between. The CDR3 length is 17 residues. Germline CDR1 is DFQATT and CDR2 is SNEGSKA (reference sequence). CDR3 bases: TGCAGTGCTATCCGAGGAAGAGGGCAGTGGGTCACAGATACGCAGTATTTT. Amino acid sequence: CSAIRGRGQWVTDTQYF.

This clonotype was found many times. The chain is built from TRBV7-9 and TRBJ2-3; TRBD2 aligns across 7 bases. V dropped 8 bases and J dropped 8; count of bases not matched to a gene: 4. Germline CDR1 SEHNR, CDR2 FQNEAQ (reference sequence). The CDR3 has 11 amino acids. The CDR3 DNA reads TGTGCCAGCTTGAGGGAGGGTACGCAGTATTTT. Its protein product is CASLREGTQYF.

The chain employs TRBV6-6 and TRBJ1-5; D uncertain. Between the trimmed V and J ends, which lost 1 base and 7 bases, there was a span of 5 bases. CDR3 length equals 12 residues. CDR1 and CDR2 from the germline V gene are MNHNY and SVGAGI (reference sequence). For the CDR3, the DNA is TGTGCCAGCAGTTACTTTGGACAGCCCCAGCATTTT. Amino acids: CASSYFGQPQHF.

This clonotype was detected only a few times. The chain carries TRBV12-3 or TRBV12-4 and TRBJ1-5; no reliable D call. The CDR3 is 14 amino acids. V lost 6 bases to trimming and J lost 4 bases, with 13 bases between them. DNA for the CDR3: TGTGCCAGCAGGGCCCCGATTGTAAATCAGCCCCAGCATTTT. This codes for CASRAPIVNQPQHF.

This clonotype showed up many times. The chain couples TRBV7-2 to TRBJ2-3; 10 bases align to TRBD2. Germline V gene sequence: CDR1 SGHTA, CDR2 FQGNSA. The CDR3 runs to 16 residues. J was trimmed by 9 bases and V by 5 bases; bases with no gene match: 14. CDR3 sequence: CASSHAPKRGGGTQYF. CDR3 coding DNA: TGTGCCAGCAGCCACGCGCCAAAGCGGGGGGGAGGAACGCAGTATTTT.

The V and J genes are TRBV20-1 and TRBJ2-1; D not certain. The CDR3 contains 13 residues. V was cut by 2 bases and J by 3 bases, with 8 bases left in between. Per the germline V gene, CDR1 is DFQATT and CDR2 is SNEGSKA (reference sequence). The CDR3 DNA follows: TGCAGTGCTAGATCGTGGGGCTACAATGAGCAGTTCTTC. Amino acid sequence: CSARSWGYNEQFF.

This clonotype was seen at least ten times. V is TRBV20-1 and J is TRBJ2-3; 9 bases match TRBD2. Germline CDR1 DFQATT, CDR2 SNEGSKA (reference sequence). The CDR3 sequence is 14 residues long. J gave up 2 bases and V 5 bases, and 5 bases lay outside the gene matches. The CDR3 loop is CSARSGGTTDTQYF. The CDR3, as DNA: TGCAGTGCTCGGAGCGGGGGGACCACAGATACGCAGTATTTT.

This clonotype came up many times. The rearrangement links TRBV2 to TRBJ1-1; TRBD1 matches 7 bases. The CDR3 is 12 residues long. The ends lost 8 bases at V and 8 bases at J; junction bases unmatched: 8. The germline V gene has CDR1 SNHLY and CDR2 FYNNEI. The CDR3 DNA sequence: TGTGCCAGCGAATCAGGGGGGAACGAAGCTTTCTTT. This translates into CASESGGNEAFF. The complete variable domain, with remaining parts taken from reference TRBV2 and TRBJ1-1, reads EPEVTQTPSHQVTQMGQEVILRCVPISNHLYFYWYRQILGQKVEFLVSFYNNEISEKSEIFDDQFSVERPDGSNFTLKIRSTKLEDSAMYFCASESGGNEAFFGQGTRLTVV.

This clonotype was recorded at least ten times. The gene calls are TRBV4-3 and TRBJ1-1; 10 bases fit TRBD1. V lost 2 bases and J lost 4; bases outside the gene matches: 7. Germline V gene lookup returns CDR1 LGHNA and CDR2 YSLEER. This CDR3 spans 16 amino acids. CDR3 nucleotides: TGCGCCAGCAGCCAACGGACAGGGGGGGGAATCACTGAAGCTTTCTTT. It codes for CASSQRTGGGITEAFF.

This chain links TRBV7-3 with TRBJ1-1, with D possibly matching TRBD1 (5 bases). The V end lost 2 bases, the J end lost 4 bases, and 14 bases lay between the germline ends. The CDR3 covers 15 residues. Looked up from germline, CDR1 is SGHTA and CDR2 is FQGTGA. Here the CDR3 reads CASSLGAPGPTEAFF. The CDR3 region has the DNA TGTGCCAGCAGCTTAGGGGCACCAGGGCCCACTGAAGCTTTCTTT.

The chain is built from TRBV29-1 and TRBJ2-3; a weak D match, TRBD2 (6 bases). The CDR3 spans 14 residues. Looked up from germline, CDR1 is SQVTM and CDR2 is ANQGSEA. Deletions cut 4 bases from V and 4 bases from J, with 15 bases between. The CDR3 reads CSVVPGPGADTQYF. The DNA of the CDR3 is TGCAGCGTTGTTCCCGGGCCGGGGGCAGATACGCAGTATTTT.

The V call is TRBV18, the J call TRBJ2-3, with 8 bases that match TRBD1. Per the germline V gene, CDR1 is KGHSH and CDR2 is LQKENI. This CDR3 contains 15 residues. J lost 4 bases, V lost 3 bases, and 6 bases had no gene match. The DNA of the CDR3 is TGTGCCAGCTCACCCAGGGGGCCGGCTTCAGATACGCAGTATTTT. Protein product: CASSPRGPASDTQYF.

This clonotype has only a few counts. This chain links TRBV7-2 with TRBJ1-1; a possible D gene is TRBD1 (6 bases). The V gene's germline CDR1 is SGHTA and CDR2 FQGNSA. The CDR3 extends over 15 amino acids. Trimming left V 2 bases short and J 3 bases short, with 13 bases between. CDR3 in amino acids: CASSLNGGLDTEAFF. Here the CDR3 DNA reads TGTGCCAGCAGCTTAAATGGGGGGCTGGACACTGAAGCTTTCTTT.

The table lists this clonotype with a few counts. CDR3 residues: CAWSVDWGPYEQYF. Written as DNA, the CDR3 is TGTGCCTGGAGTGTAGATTGGGGCCCCTACGAGCAGTACTTC. V and J are TRBV30 and TRBJ2-7; perhaps TRBD1 as D (5 bases). Per germline, CDR1 GTSNPN and CDR2 SVGIG (reference sequence). The CDR3 is 14 amino acids. V lost 0 bases to trimming and J lost 2 bases, with 11 bases between them.

This clonotype was counted a few times. CDR3 protein: CASSFTVNTEAFF. The CDR3 DNA is TGTGCCAGCAGTTTTACAGTGAACACTGAAGCTTTCTTT. This chain joins TRBV12-3 or TRBV12-4 and TRBJ1-1; D is ambiguous. V was clipped by 3 bases and J by 0 bases, with 5 bases between them. CDR3 length equals 13 residues.

This clonotype was seen a few times. V is TRBV20-1 and J is TRBJ2-6; no clear D gene. This CDR3 region has 14 residues. Germline CDR1 DFQATT, CDR2 SNEGSKA (reference sequence). Trimming stripped 6 bases from V and 0 bases from J, with 9 bases between. CDR3 amino acids: CSAVRLSGANVLTF. CDR3 DNA sequence: TGCAGTGCCGTTAGACTCTCTGGGGCCAACGTCCTGACTTTC.

The sample holds a few counts of this clonotype. The chain is built from TRBV6-5 and TRBJ2-1; TRBD2 matches at 10 bases. Germline lookup yields CDR1 MNHEY and CDR2 SVGAGI. The CDR3 is 18 residues long. V lost 0 bases and J lost 9; bases outside the gene matches: 14. CDR3 bases: TGTGCCAGCAGTTACTCGGGATTGAGTAGCGGGGGGCACGGTGAGCAGTTCTTC. Protein product: CASSYSGLSSGGHGEQFF.

There are a few counts of this clonotype. The chain uses TRBV7-9 and TRBJ2-3, with 7 bases aligning to TRBD1. The CDR3 consists of 16 residues. Germline V lookup: CDR1 SEHNR, CDR2 FQNEAQ (reference sequence). After removal of 4 bases from V and 2 bases from J, the junction contained 9 bases not matched to a gene. Written as DNA, the CDR3 is TGTGCCAGCAGCTCTCAGGGACAGCTTCTCACAGATACGCAGTATTTT. As protein: CASSSQGQLLTDTQYF.